The present entry profiles one TCR beta chain with its context. This clonotype was recorded many times. The antigen it binds to is not known. Nothing much larger sits one base from this clone, and base qualities are not available. TCR beta CDR3 regions were amplified from RNA transcripts for repertoire sequencing. A first-round RT-PCR used HTBI primers with the Qiagen OneStep RT-PCR kit, followed by a second-round multiplex PCR, size selection and purification. Libraries were sequenced paired-end with 100 bp reads on an Illumina HiSeq2000. From the authors' description of their analysis: SOAPnuke was used to process the reads, removing any read that contained adapters or uncalled bases, had a mean Phred below 15, or lacked an exact match to the constant primer or identifier. COPE v1.2.5 was used to merge the high-quality paired reads. Each unique nucleotide sequence was defined as a clonotype, and clonotypes were aligned to IMGT TRB V, D and J references with MiTCR v1.1. The analysis was limited to V-J combinations with a frequency above 0.0001, which together covered approximately 99% of the repertoires. For each V-J combination, a TCR clonal expansion and chaos score was defined as the ratio of F50 clonal expansion to chaos observed in the TCRdist matrix. Welch's t-statistics and random forest were used to reduce features to 10 to 15 V-J combinations, which were fed into a naive Bayes classifier. Thyroid-blood repertoire similarity was quantified with the Morisita-Horn index. In-frame beta chains were kept once TCRdb had trimmed the public reads at Q25 with fastp and called clones with MiXCR. CDR3 protein sequences are deduplicated, and each keeps its most common genes and DNA. The V and J calls shown here were made by TCRdb, not taken from the authors' results. The table for this sample lists around 400,000 distinct CDR3 sequences; around 20% of them were counted only once. In total, the top ten clones hold roughly 3% of the sample.

The CDR1 and CDR2 encoded by the germline V gene are SGHVS and FQNEAQ. The trim is 3 bases for V and 0 bases for J, with a gap of 10 bases between the germline ends. The CDR3 covers 15 residues, taking in both the cysteine and the phenylalanine. CDR3 DNA only is kept here, 45 bases in frame from base 1. Hyperthyroidism was considered stable if no progression to ophthalmopathy occurred within 18 months of follow-up. The hyperthyroidism patients were 18 to 65 years old and newly diagnosed, with a disease duration of less than 2 months. Patients with other autoimmune diseases, uncontrolled infections, pregnancy or lactation were excluded. Diagnosis was based on clinical symptoms, serum thyroxine, TRAb, thyroid ultrasound and orbital computed tomography. PBMCs were isolated from approximately 10 ml of fresh peripheral blood by Ficoll-Paque density gradient centrifugation. Trizol reagent was used to extract the total RNA, and its quality was then checked on an Agilent 2100 Bioanalyzer.

The data were taken from a study of Graves' ophthalmopathy and Graves' hyperthyroidism (dated by TCRdb to the late 2010s). About the investigation overall: Peripheral blood was collected before any treatment was given, at the time of initial diagnosis. In total, around 140 blood samples were TCR-sequenced: 40 to 45 ophthalmopathy, some 75 hyperthyroidism and approximately 17 hyperthyroidism-to-ophthalmopathy patients. The 75 to 100 discovery patients were randomly split 7:3 into training and test sets. T-cell repertoires of thyroid tissue and blood were compared in several hyperthyroidism patients. Following sampling, methimazole starting at 30 mg daily was administered to hyperthyroidism patients, and high-dose intravenous methylprednisolone was administered to ophthalmopathy patients. To tell Graves' ophthalmopathy apart from Graves' hyperthyroidism, and to predict which patients would progress to ophthalmopathy, the study relied on TCR beta repertoire signatures. An independent validation cohort comprised 18 hyperthyroidism patients and 15 to 17 patients who later progressed from hyperthyroidism to ophthalmopathy. To explore V-J signatures that distinguish ophthalmopathy from hyperthyroidism, a discovery set of 100 patients was enrolled, made up of over 40 with ophthalmopathy and around 60 with stable hyperthyroidism. Beyond this particular receptor, the publication reports: In validation, the model predicted ophthalmopathy progression with 55% to 71% sensitivity and about 77% specificity; roughly eleven predicted patients were CT-confirmed with GO in a median of 6.5 months. Sample size was not predetermined statistically, and investigators were not blinded to group allocation. In cross-validation, the 13-signature model distinguished ophthalmopathy from stable hyperthyroidism with 87.88% sensitivity and 81.08% specificity, while in the test set the corresponding values were about 79% and 69%. Among expanded thyroid clonotypes with frequency above 0.001, most also showed up in blood, which suggests that blood repertoires may reflect the thyroid immune response.

This sequence originates from a woman younger than 35 with stable Graves' hyperthyroidism. Donor details come from another sample of the same person, matched by shared clones. The material sequenced was peripheral blood. This chain is built from TRBV7-8 and TRBJ2-3; no confident D gene assignment can be made. The CDR3 in this case is CASSLAAVSTDTQYF. The nucleotides are TGTGCCAGCAGCTTGGCGGCAGTTAGCACAGATACGCAGTATTTT.